This passage covers 17 T cell receptor beta chains from one sample sequenced in a study of shared clonotypes between healthy human individuals. CD8 cells regarded as naive lacked CD45RO, were positively chosen for CCR7, and omitted terminally differentiated effector memory CD45RA+ cells. The assay was immunoSEQ multiplex PCR, and TCRdb's table has in-frame clones only and misses some. The sample carries 550,000 to 750,000 clones, around 95% recorded once. The sequencing input was naive CD8+ T cells sorted from blood. The origin of the receptors is a woman aged 25 to 39 in good health.

The V gene is TRBV28, the J gene TRBJ2-7; 11 positions agree with TRBD2. Per germline, CDR1 MDHEN and CDR2 SYDVKM. V lost 6 bases, J lost 4 bases, and 11 bases stayed unmatched. CDR3 length: 16 amino acids. The CDR3 is CASRPIPGTSGYEQYF. As DNA, the CDR3 is TGTGCCAGCAGGCCTATCCCCGGGACTAGCGGTTACGAGCAGTACTTC.

The rearrangement links TRBV25-1 to TRBJ2-3; 9 bases agree with TRBD2. V gave up 0 bases and J gave up 7 bases; unmatched junction bases: 5. Germline loops: CDR1 MGHDK, CDR2 SYGVNS. The CDR3 is 15 amino acids. CDR3 sequence: CASSEYGGRGNTQYF. The CDR3 nucleotides are TGTGCCAGCAGTGAATACGGCGGGAGGGGTAATACGCAGTATTTT.

V gene TRBV27 combines with J gene TRBJ2-2, with TRBD2 identical over 11 bases. Germline V lookup: CDR1 MNHEY, CDR2 SMNVEV (reference sequence). The CDR3 is 16 residues long. The trim removed 5 bases at V and 3 bases at J, leaving 5 bases unmatched. CDR3 sequence reads: CASSILAGGDTGELFF. In nucleotides, the CDR3 is TGTGCCAGCAGTATTCTAGCGGGAGGCGACACCGGGGAGCTGTTTTTT.

V usage is TRBV13 and J usage is TRBJ2-1; 9 bases match TRBD2. Germline CDR1 PRHDT, CDR2 FYEKMQ (reference sequence). J gave up 7 bases and V 4 bases, and 14 bases lay outside the gene matches. The CDR3 has 17 amino acids. As DNA, the CDR3 is TGTGCCAGCAGCTCAGACCTTAGCGGGAGTCCTGGAAATGAGCAGTTCTTC. Translated: CASSSDLSGSPGNEQFF.

This sequence joins TRBV6-5 and TRBJ2-3; 9 bases are a match to TRBD2. The V gene end was trimmed by 2 bases and the J gene end by 6 bases; junction bases not matched to a gene: 9. Germline loops: CDR1 MNHEY, CDR2 SVGAGI. CDR3 length: 16 residues. CDR3 amino acids: CASSYGGGRALDTQYF. For the CDR3, the DNA is TGTGCCAGCAGTTACGGTGGCGGGAGGGCCTTGGATACGCAGTATTTT.

DNA for the CDR3: TGTGCCGGAAGGACTAGCGAGACCTACGAGCAGTACTTC. It is translated as CAGRTSETYEQYF. The genes are TRBV6-1 and TRBJ2-7; 9 bases line up with TRBD2. Trimming at V came to 11 bases and at J to 2 bases, leaving 7 bases not matched to a gene. This CDR3 is built from 13 residues. Germline lookup yields CDR1 MNHNS and CDR2 SASEGT.

V is TRBV4-1 and J is TRBJ2-7; TRBD2 matches 13 bases. The CDR3 totals 15 residues. V shed 3 bases and J 5 bases; nucleotides not matched to a gene: 4. Germline-derived CDR1 and CDR2 are MGHRA and YSYEKL. The CDR3 protein is CASSQGLAGNHEQYF. Here the CDR3 DNA reads TGCGCCAGCAGCCAGGGACTAGCGGGAAACCACGAGCAGTACTTC.

The chain combines TRBV28 with TRBJ1-5; D might be TRBD1 (6 bases). In germline, CDR1 is MDHEN, CDR2 SYDVKM. Trimming cost V 5 bases and J 4 bases, with 12 bases left between them. This CDR3 spans 14 amino acids. The CDR3 loop is CASSHRTVNQPQHF. CDR3 bases: TGTGCCAGCAGTCACCGGACAGTGAATCAGCCCCAGCATTTT.

The gene calls are TRBV15 and TRBJ2-2, with D unresolved. V shed 1 base and J shed 7 bases, with 10 bases lying between them. Germline loops: CDR1 LNHNV, CDR2 YYDKDF (reference sequence). The CDR3 spans 14 residues. CDR3 loop: CATSRGTGHGELFF. The CDR3 DNA is TGTGCCACCAGCAGAGGCACGGGTCACGGGGAGCTGTTTTTT.

The chain recombines TRBV7-8 with TRBJ2-1, with 9 bases aligning to TRBD2. Germline-derived CDR1 and CDR2 are SGHVS and FQNEAQ. Trimming cost V 1 base and J 0 bases; bases outside gene matches: 4. The CDR3 extends over 17 amino acids. The CDR3 bases are TGTGCCAGCAGCTTAGGGGGAGCGGGGGGCTCCTACAATGAGCAGTTCTTC. This gives the protein CASSLGGAGGSYNEQFF. Full variable domain (rest looked up from reference TRBV7-8 and TRBJ2-1): GAGVSQSPRYKVAKRGQDVALRCDPISGHVSLFWYQQALGQGPEFLTYFQNEAQLDKSGLPSDRFFAERPEGSVSTLKIQRTQQEDSAVYLCASSLGGAGGSYNEQFFGPGTRLTVL.

For this clone: Other DNA sequences in the sample encode the same CDR3. The chain has TRBV5-1 and TRBJ2-7; 7 bases agree with TRBD1. This CDR3 is 14 amino acids long. The germline gives CDR1 SGHRS, CDR2 YFSETQ. The J segment lost 4 bases and the V segment lost 0 bases, leaving 4 bases of the junction unmatched. CDR3 DNA: TGCGCCAGCAGCTTGGCCGGGACAGCATACGAGCAGTACTTC. This encodes CASSLAGTAYEQYF.

The V gene is TRBV4-1, the J gene TRBJ2-5, with 8 bases lining up with TRBD2. J was trimmed by 4 bases and V by 1 base; bases with no gene match: 5. Germline CDR1 is MGHRA and CDR2 is YSYEKL. This CDR3 has 15 amino acids. This CDR3 reads CASSQGVAGGETQYF. The DNA for the CDR3 is TGCGCCAGCAGCCAAGGCGTGGCGGGAGGAGAGACCCAGTACTTC.

DNA for the CDR3: TGCGCCAGCAGCTTGGTCCAGGGAACAGATACGCAGTATTTT. This sequence encodes CASSLVQGTDTQYF. The rearrangement uses TRBV5-1 and TRBJ2-3; a weak D match, TRBD1 (5 bases). This CDR3 comprises 14 residues. Trimming cost V 0 bases and J 3 bases, with 8 bases left between them. From germline, CDR1 is SGHRS and CDR2 YFSETQ.

The chain uses TRBV2 and TRBJ1-3; D remains unclear. The CDR3 has 14 amino acids. Germline V gene sequence: CDR1 SNHLY, CDR2 FYNNEI. With 4 bases removed from V and 0 bases from J, the gap between germline ends came to 7 bases. The CDR3 region has the DNA TGTGCCAGCAGTGGGTGGCTCTCTGGAAACACCATATATTTT. Its translation is CASSGWLSGNTIYF.

V is TRBV7-6 and J is TRBJ2-2; 10 bases line up with TRBD1. Losses at the gene ends were 5 bases for V and 8 bases for J; bases not matched to a gene: 8. The CDR3 has 15 residues. Per germline, CDR1 SGHVS and CDR2 FNYEAQ. This chain's CDR3 is CASSSRQGAAGELFF. For the CDR3, the DNA is TGTGCCAGCAGCAGTCGACAGGGGGCTGCGGGGGAGCTGTTTTTT.

The J gene is TRBJ2-3, the V gene TRBV28; tentatively, D is TRBD2 (6 bases). Germline lookup yields CDR1 MDHEN and CDR2 SYDVKM. V was trimmed by 5 bases and J by 0 bases, leaving 15 bases between them. The CDR3 totals 16 residues. The CDR3 DNA sequence: TGTGCCAGCAGTATCTCGCGGGGTTCTAGCACAGATACGCAGTATTTT. It codes for CASSISRGSSTDTQYF.

This sequence joins TRBV29-1 and TRBJ2-7, with D uncertain. V was cut by 4 bases and J by 3 bases, with 10 bases left in between. Germline CDR1 and CDR2: SQVTM and ANQGSEA. The CDR3 consists of 12 residues. In nucleotides, the CDR3 is TGCAGCGTTGGAAGTTCGATCTACGAGCAGTACTTC. As protein: CSVGSSIYEQYF.